This entry describes one TCR beta chain. Antigen: not known. A much larger clonotype is one base distant, so this may be a read error. Between the trimmed V and J ends, which lost 4 bases and 2 bases, there was a span of 10 bases. The CDR3 loop spans 13 amino acids. Per germline, CDR1 SQVTM and CDR2 ANQGSEA. Unique molecular identifiers were carried by the TCR beta cDNA libraries. One entry per CDR3 protein results from TCRdb running MiXCR on the PCR reads. The sample gives about 570,000 distinct CDR3 sequences, under 40% of which show up once; 6% is in the top ten. The sample belongs to a study of post-analysis software for immune sequencing data. Turning to the study itself: The study covered relapsing-remitting, secondary progressive and progressive-relapsing courses of multiple sclerosis. Study findings and constraints: Co-batched samples clustered tightly together by F measure. With TRBV5-6, TRBV5-1 and TRBV20-1 included, about 5 TRBV segments were more frequent in patients than in controls. Controls' normalized Chao1 diversity significantly exceeded that of multiple sclerosis patients.

The chain has TRBV29-1 and TRBJ2-3, with D perhaps TRBD1 or TRBD2 (6 bases each). This sequence was found in a girl between 2 and 17 years old with multiple sclerosis. Sequenced input: blood. CDR3 sequence reads: CSVVGGSTDTQYF. For the CDR3, the DNA is TGCAGCGTTGTGGGGGGCTCCACAGATACGCAGTATTTT.